This T cell receptor beta chain was sequenced for a study of Ad26.COV2.S vaccination and SARS-CoV-2 variants. The junction had 12 bases not matched to a gene; V was cut back by 3 bases and J by 4 bases. The CDR3 contains 17 residues. Germline V CDR1 and CDR2: MGHRA, YSYEKL. TCRdb keeps only in-frame clones here, not all; method: immunoSEQ multiplex PCR. The sample contains approximately 420,000 clones, approximately 87% of which appear only once. Noted treatment: about 20 received Ad26.COV2.S at low or high dose, single or two shots; about 5 received placebo; per-sample allocation not given. Material that was analyzed had been drawn on day 63 after the first vaccine or placebo injection.

The clonotype was recovered from a person between 18 and 65 years old who received the Ad26.COV2.S COVID-19 vaccine or a placebo. The chain has TRBV4-1 and TRBJ1-2, with 9 bases lining up with TRBD1. The sample consisted of peripheral blood, taken in a trial of Ad26.COV2.S vaccine versus placebo. This chain's CDR3 is CASSHPGGTGSLYGYTF. The DNA for the CDR3 is TGCGCCAGCAGCCATCCCGGAGGGACAGGGTCCCTCTATGGCTACACCTTC.